Listed below are T cell receptor beta chains from one sample, sequenced in a study of cytomegalovirus exposure and HLA in healthy donors. Assay used: immunoSEQ multiplex PCR; TCRdb lists only in-frame clones, some missing. The sample gives over 150,000 clones, roughly 73% of which show up once; 4% to 5.5% is in the top ten. The sample consisted of PBMCs. The receptors come from a male donor in good health and CMV-seronegative. Both conserved end residues are part of each CDR3. D genes are given only for firm matches. Some rows have no size entry. The others give once, few or many, or a class for an expanded clone.

J,V,D,size,length,CDR3,DNA
TRBJ1-6,TRBV6-5,TRBD1,.,14,CASSAPDRGSPLHF,TGTGCCAGCAGTGCGCCGGACAGGGGATCACCCCTCCACTTT
TRBJ1-5,TRBV7-9,.,.,14,CSSSWTGGNQPQHF,TGTTCCAGCAGCTGGACTGGAGGGAATCAGCCCCAGCATTTT
TRBJ2-3,TRBV5-8,.,.,17,CASSLANQASSTDTQYF,TGTGCCAGCAGCTTGGCCAATCAGGCATCTAGCACAGATACGCAGTATTTT
TRBJ2-2,TRBV5-1,.,.,14,CASSLEQGIGELFF,TGCGCCAGCAGCTTGGAACAGGGCATCGGGGAGCTGTTTTTT
TRBJ1-4,TRBV18,.,.,14,CASSRRKTNEKLFF,TGTGCCAGCTCCCGCAGGAAGACTAATGAAAAACTGTTTTTT
TRBJ1-1,TRBV2,.,.,14,CASSETAGGTEAFF,TGTGCCAGCAGTGAAACTGCTGGAGGGACTGAAGCTTTCTTT
TRBJ2-7,TRBV7-2,.,.,15,CASSWGAASSYEQYF,TGTGCCAGCAGTTGGGGAGCGGCTAGCTCCTACGAGCAGTACTTC
TRBJ1-6,TRBV25-1,.,.,14,CASSELGRLSPPHF,TGTGCCAGCAGTGAATTAGGCCGACTGTCACCCCCCCACTTT
TRBJ1-6,TRBV6-5,.,.,15,CASSRIPDSPSPLHF,TGTGCCAGCAGTCGAATCCCGGACAGTCCTTCACCCCTCCACTTT
TRBJ1-5,TRBV7-8,.,.,13,CASSRDYNQPQHF,TGTGCCAGCAGTCGGGACTACAATCAGCCCCAGCATTTT
TRBJ2-7,TRBV28,.,.,15,CASSFRGFQAYEQYF,TGTGCCAGCAGTTTCCGCGGGTTCCAGGCCTACGAGCAGTACTTC
TRBJ2-7,TRBV15,.,.,14,CATSRGGDFYEQYF,TGTGCCACCAGCAGAGGTGGGGACTTCTACGAGCAGTACTTC
TRBJ2-1,TRBV6-1,TRBD1,.,14,CASSEWTGGNEQFF,TGTGCCAGCAGTGAGTGGACAGGGGGGAATGAGCAGTTCTTC
TRBJ2-3,TRBV29-1,TRBD2,.,15,CSVRLQRGATDTQYF,TGCAGCGTCCGGTTGCAGCGGGGGGCCACAGATACGCAGTATTTT
TRBJ2-3,TRBV18,.,.,15,CASSPNSRSTDTQYF,TGTGCCAGCTCACCAAACAGTAGGTCCACAGATACGCAGTATTTT
TRBJ2-7,TRBV18,.,once,11,CASSPSDEQYF,TGTGCCAGCTCACCATCGGACGAGCAGTACTTC